Below, one T cell receptor beta chain is given with its context. Its antigen remains unidentified. These data belong to a study of PD-L1 blockade in urothelial cancer. The wider study: Treatment start was followed by blood analysis at 3 weeks (second dose) and again at 6 weeks. Each blood sample yielded a median of approximately 140,000 T cells. Overall study results and limits: Durable-benefit patients expanded tumor-associated blood clones more at 3 weeks.

The time point denotes: pretreatment peripheral blood. Sequencing used immunoSEQ multiplex PCR; TCRdb keeps in-frame clones, though not all of them. Of 85,000 to 100,000 clones detected, about nine tenths appear once; the ten largest clones hold roughly 2%. The CDR3 has 13 residues. Trimming removed 6 bases from V and 7 bases from J, with 15 bases in between. Per the germline V gene, CDR1 is MNHNS and CDR2 is SASEGT. The J gene is TRBJ1-1, the V gene TRBV6-1; D gene uncertain. The sequences come from PBMCs, collected around atezolizumab (anti-PD-L1) treatment. The TCR was taken from a man aged 55 to 69 with urothelial cancer. CDR3 region: CASRPGREDEAFF. DNA for the CDR3: TGTGCCAGCAGACCGGGCCGGGAGGATGAAGCTTTCTTT.